The source of this T cell receptor beta chain is a study of vaccination and CD4 T cells after COVID-19. Study context: With a range of 35 to 161, the median interval from diagnosis to drawing post-COVID samples was roughly 110 days. Control cultures were supplied with a CEFX pool, an HIV-1 Nef pool, or no peptide at all. Typically, post-vaccine samples were obtained a median roughly 70 days after dose two, within a range of 14 to 241.

The treatment here: approximately 10-day PBMC culture with coronavirus spike peptide pools or control peptides (ViraFEST assay). This clonotype was counted only a few times. The antigen is not known. The Oncomine TCR Beta short-read assay was applied to DNA of cultured CD4+ T cells. TCRdb re-derived calls from the PCR reads in MiXCR, one entry per CDR3 protein. Of around 12,000 distinct CDR3 sequences listed, around half are singletons. The V and J ends lost 5 bases and 6 bases respectively, with 11 bases between them. The CDR3 totals 12 residues. Germline V gene data show CDR1 as MNHEY and CDR2 as SVGEGT.

Sequenced sample: CD4+ T cells from blood, cultured in vitro. This TCR came from a human donor who had recovered from COVID-19. This rearrangement joins TRBV6-2 or TRBV6-3 to TRBJ2-7; tentatively, D is TRBD2 (6 bases). CDR3 nucleotide sequence: TGTGCCAGCAGTGCTCTAGCGCCCGAGCAGTACTTC. Protein sequence: CASSALAPEQYF.